A single T cell receptor beta chain is shown here with its context. Its specificity is not known. The CDR3 consists of 18 residues. The germline CDR1 and CDR2 sequences are LNHDA and SQIVND (reference sequence). V lost 4 bases to trimming and J lost 3 bases, with 25 bases between them. The source of the sample is a study of vaccination and CD4 T cells after COVID-19. The overall study: The makeup of the convalescents was six males and four females, two of them Hispanic. Samples were taken after vaccination, a median of around 76 days after dose two, with a range of 14 to 241. Findings and limits, study-wide: SARS-CoV-2-reactive clonotypes rose nonsignificantly, with the median going from about 20 to 38.

Treatment meaning: approximately nine-day PBMC culture with coronavirus spike peptide pools or control peptides (ViraFEST assay). Patients returned positive PCR results between March and December 2020, earlier than US Alpha, Beta and Delta variants. With the Oncomine TCR Beta short-read assay, DNA from cultured CD4+ T cells was sequenced. TCRdb analysed the PCR reads with MiXCR anew, one entry per CDR3 protein. This sample has roughly 5,000 distinct CDR3 sequences; 40% to 45% occur once, and the top ten carry 40% to 45%. This sequence was found in a human donor who had recovered from COVID-19. The rearrangement joins TRBV19 to TRBJ2-7; D is ambiguous. Material for sequencing was CD4+ T cells from blood, cultured in vitro. Written as DNA, the CDR3 is TGTGCCAGTAGTAGGGCTAGGGCCCGAGTTTGGCCAGACTACGAGCAGTACTTC. Translating gives CASSRARARVWPDYEQYF.